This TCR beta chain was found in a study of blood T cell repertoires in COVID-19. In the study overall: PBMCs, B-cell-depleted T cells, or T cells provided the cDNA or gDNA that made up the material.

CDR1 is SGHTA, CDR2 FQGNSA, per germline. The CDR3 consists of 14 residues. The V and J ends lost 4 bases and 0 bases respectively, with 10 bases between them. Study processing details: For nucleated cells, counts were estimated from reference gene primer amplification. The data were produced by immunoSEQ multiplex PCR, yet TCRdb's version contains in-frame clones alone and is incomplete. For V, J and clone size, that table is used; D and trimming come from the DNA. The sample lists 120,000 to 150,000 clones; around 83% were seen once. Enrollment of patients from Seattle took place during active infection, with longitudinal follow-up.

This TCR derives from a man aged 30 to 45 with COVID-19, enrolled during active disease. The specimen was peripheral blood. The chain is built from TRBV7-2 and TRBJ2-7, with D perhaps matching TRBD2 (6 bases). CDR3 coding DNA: TGTGCCAGCAGCTCCGGCGGGGTCTCCTACGAGCAGTACTTC. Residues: CASSSGGVSYEQYF.